This T cell receptor beta chain was observed in a study of post-analysis software for immune sequencing data. Notes on the study in general: Compared with controls, patients had more of 4 to 6 TRBV segments, including TRBV5-6, TRBV5-1 and TRBV20-1.

Prepared TCR beta cDNA libraries contained unique molecular identifiers. TCRdb processed the PCR reads anew with MiXCR; each CDR3 protein has one entry. The top ten clones hold under 6% of a sample with under 900,000 distinct CDR3 sequences, roughly 50% of them seen once. V trimming: 0 bases; J trimming: 3 bases; junction bases outside the gene matches: 2. From germline, CDR1 is SGHRS and CDR2 YFSETQ. The CDR3 runs to 15 residues. This clonotype was detected ten times or more. Its antigen is not known. This receptor was identified in a girl aged 10 to 17 with multiple sclerosis. The sample was blood. This sequence joins TRBV5-1 and TRBJ2-1, with TRBD2 matching 8 bases. The CDR3 sequence is CASSLAGGGYNEQFF. As DNA, the CDR3 is TGCGCCAGCAGCTTGGCCGGGGGGGGCTACAATGAGCAGTTCTTC.